This T cell receptor (beta chain) is drawn from a study of response to subunit inactivated influenza vaccine (dated by TCRdb to 2016 to 2019). Looking at the study overall: Deep quantitative T cell receptor repertoire profiling was used in the study to track responses to a trivalent subunit inactivated influenza vaccine. Points the paper makes about the study in general: The authors proposed that each seasonal influenza vaccination may bring in only a limited number of new T cells.

Notes on this clonotype: It lacks a known antigen. Per-base quality was not reported, and no clone a single base away is much larger than it.

The method behind the library was RT-PCR. The sample was run on an Illumina HiSeq 2500. TCRdb trimmed the raw reads at Q25, called clones with MiXCR and kept productive beta chains. Every CDR3 protein is listed once, alongside the most common genes and DNA of its rows. This sample has more than 450,000 distinct CDR3 sequences in its table, and approximately 11% of those were observed once. Together, the top ten hold approximately 9.9% of the sample. The CDR1 and CDR2 encoded by the germline V gene are SGHTA and FQGTGA. V lost 0 bases and J lost 3 bases, and the count of bases not matched to a germline gene is 7. The cysteine opens and the phenylalanine closes a CDR3 of 17 amino acids. Left in the record is the CDR3 DNA by itself, 51 bases read in frame from the first base. The same specimen was also included in a second study, on T cells expressing NK-cell markers. Looking at the second paper: The TCR beta cDNA libraries were made using 5'RACE template switching, a step that added both a universal primer site and unique molecular identifiers. About 8 donors provided sorted CD3+CD56+NKG2C+, CD3+CD56+NKG2C- and CD3+CD56-NKG2C+ T-cell subsets, whose TCR beta-chain repertoires were profiled. Seven of the eight sequenced donors were HCMV-seropositive and one was HCMV-seronegative. To restrict sorting to alphabetaTCR-expressing T cells, an anti-gammadeltaTCR antibody was added in several experiments. For six donors, the dominant CD3+CD56+NKG2C+ clonotypes were among the top 10 CD8+ clonotypes and accounted for 1.0-7.0% of CD8+ T cells. Those dominant clonotypes were again the most abundant among CD3+CD56-NKG2C+ cells in several donors, at about 28.3-60.1%. Whether the expanded NKG2C-expressing T cell clones were specific for HCMV antigens was left unclear. Randomly selected healthy volunteers, three men and five women, were used as the eight sequenced donors. A commercial ELISA kit detecting HCMV-specific IgG in serum was used to determine HCMV serostatus. Peripheral blood mononuclear cells were isolated from blood by Ficoll density gradient centrifugation. For a handful of donors, bulk peripheral blood T-cell repertoires were additionally sequenced from unsorted PBMC. cDNA synthesis was primed from the TCR beta constant segment and was followed by two successive PCR amplification steps. Libraries were sequenced as 2 x 150 bp reads on Illumina HiSeq 2000/2500, MiSeq or NextSeq. Reads were demultiplexed and grouped by UMI with MIGEC, and clonotypes were assembled and quantified with MiTCR. To remove erroneous sequences, TCR cDNA sequences were retained only when supported by two or more reads. The tcR package was used for downstream repertoire analysis, and clonotypes were matched between fractions using CDR3 nucleotide sequence together with V segment. Antigen specificity was annotated against VDJdb with VDJmatch, allowing one amino acid substitution in CDR3.

Sequenced material: PBMCs from blood, taken on the day of vaccination. The clonotype was recovered from a man aged 50 to 60 who received an inactivated influenza vaccine. Donor details come from another sample of the same person, matched by shared clones. The rearrangement combines TRBV7-3 with TRBJ2-3; 9 middle bases align to TRBD2. The base sequence is TGTGCCAGCAGCTTAACTGGGTTAGCGGGAGTTACAGATACGCAGTATTTT. Translated, it reads CASSLTGLAGVTDTQYF.